Given below is one T cell receptor beta chain in context. What it binds is unknown. The data were taken from a study of blood T cells in healthy people across ages. The study, taken as a whole, reports: TCR beta diversity, measured per million T cells, fell in a roughly linear way with age.

For the second PCR, which ran for about 7 to 11 cycles, a sample-barcoded 5' primer and a J-beta primer mix were used. Each of the cDNA molecules was tagged by a template-switch adaptor with 12 random nucleotides. TCRdb reprocessed the 5' RACE reads via MiXCR and lists one record per CDR3 protein. The data contain 1.2 million to 1.5 million distinct CDR3 sequences, roughly 40% of them seen just once; the ten biggest clones take up around 8%. CDR3 length: 14 residues. Per germline, CDR1 WSHSY and CDR2 SAAADI. V was clipped by 6 bases and J by 3 bases, with 14 bases between them. This clonotype was sampled from a woman aged 18-29 years in good health. The chain employs TRBV10-2 and TRBJ1-1; perhaps TRBD1 as D (5 bases). Sequencing was done on a sample of blood. The CDR3 region is CASRERLGDTEAFF. Here the CDR3 DNA reads TGCGCCAGCAGGGAACGGCTGGGGGACACTGAAGCTTTCTTT.